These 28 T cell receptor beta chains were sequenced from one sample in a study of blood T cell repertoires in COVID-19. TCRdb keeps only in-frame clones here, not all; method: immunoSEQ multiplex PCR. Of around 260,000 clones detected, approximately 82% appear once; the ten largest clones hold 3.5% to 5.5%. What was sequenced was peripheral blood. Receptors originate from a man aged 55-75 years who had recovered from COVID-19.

CDR3 nucleotide sequence: TGTGCCAGCAGAAAGATGACAGCGAACACTGAAGCTTTCTTT. It translates to CASRKMTANTEAFF. The chain carries TRBV6-5 and TRBJ1-1; possible D gene TRBD1, 5 bases. Trimming shortened V by 6 bases and J by 1 base, and 12 bases separated the two germline ends. Germline V gene data show CDR1 as MNHEY and CDR2 as SVGAGI. This CDR3 is 14 amino acids long.

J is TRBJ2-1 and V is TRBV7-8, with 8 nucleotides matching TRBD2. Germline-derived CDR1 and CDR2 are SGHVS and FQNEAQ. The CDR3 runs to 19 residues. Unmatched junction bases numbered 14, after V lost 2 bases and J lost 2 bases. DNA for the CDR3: TGTGCCAGCAGCTTAAGTTTACTAGCGGAGCCCCCCCCCTACAATGAGCAGTTCTTC. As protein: CASSLSLLAEPPPYNEQFF.

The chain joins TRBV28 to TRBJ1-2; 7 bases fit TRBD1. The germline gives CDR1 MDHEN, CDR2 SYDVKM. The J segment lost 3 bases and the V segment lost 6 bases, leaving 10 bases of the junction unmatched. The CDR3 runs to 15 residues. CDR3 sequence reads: CASSTTGRKDYGYTF. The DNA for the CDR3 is TGTGCCAGCAGCACGACAGGGAGGAAGGACTATGGCTACACCTTC.

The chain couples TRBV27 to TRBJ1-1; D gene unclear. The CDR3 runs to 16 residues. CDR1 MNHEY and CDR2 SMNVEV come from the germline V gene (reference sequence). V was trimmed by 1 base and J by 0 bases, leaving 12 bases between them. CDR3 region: CASSLFGGLMNTEAFF. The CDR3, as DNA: TGTGCCAGCAGTTTATTCGGAGGCCTAATGAACACTGAAGCTTTCTTT.

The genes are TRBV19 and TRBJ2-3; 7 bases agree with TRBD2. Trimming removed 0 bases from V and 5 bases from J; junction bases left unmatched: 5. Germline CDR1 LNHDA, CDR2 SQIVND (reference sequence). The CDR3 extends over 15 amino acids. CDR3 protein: CASSIDAGAGDTQYF. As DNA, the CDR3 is TGTGCCAGTAGTATAGATGCGGGAGCGGGAGATACGCAGTATTTT.

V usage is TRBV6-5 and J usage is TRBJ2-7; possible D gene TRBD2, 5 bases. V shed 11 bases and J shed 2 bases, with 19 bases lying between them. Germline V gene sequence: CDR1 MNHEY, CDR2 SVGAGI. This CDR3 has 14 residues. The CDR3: CAVESGSITYEQYF. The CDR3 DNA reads TGTGCCGTGGAGTCGGGAAGCATAACCTACGAGCAGTACTTC.

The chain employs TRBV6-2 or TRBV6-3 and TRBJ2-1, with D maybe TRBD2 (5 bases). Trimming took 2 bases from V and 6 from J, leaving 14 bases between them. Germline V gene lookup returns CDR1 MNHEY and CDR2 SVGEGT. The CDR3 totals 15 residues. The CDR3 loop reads CASSYRLVGVNEQFF. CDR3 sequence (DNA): TGTGCCAGCAGTTACCGGCTAGTCGGGGTCAATGAGCAGTTCTTC.

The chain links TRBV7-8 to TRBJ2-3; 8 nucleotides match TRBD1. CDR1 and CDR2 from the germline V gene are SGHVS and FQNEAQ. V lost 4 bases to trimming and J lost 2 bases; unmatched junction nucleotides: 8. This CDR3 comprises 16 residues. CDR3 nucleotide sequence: TGTGCCAGCAGCTCCAGCGACAGGGGCCCCACAGATACGCAGTATTTT. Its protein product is CASSSSDRGPTDTQYF.

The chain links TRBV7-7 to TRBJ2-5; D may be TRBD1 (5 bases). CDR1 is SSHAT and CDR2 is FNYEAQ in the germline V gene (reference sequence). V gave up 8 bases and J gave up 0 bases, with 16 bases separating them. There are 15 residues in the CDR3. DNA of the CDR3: TGTGCCAGCGAAAAGGAAAGCAGGGACCAAGAGACCCAGTACTTC. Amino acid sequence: CASEKESRDQETQYF. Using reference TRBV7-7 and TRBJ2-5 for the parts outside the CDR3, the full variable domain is GAGVSQSPRYKVTKRGQDVTLRCDPISSHATLYWYQQALGQGPEFLTYFNYEAQPDKSGLPSDRFSAERPEGSISTLTIQRTEQRDSAMYRCASEKESRDQETQYFGPGTRLLVL.

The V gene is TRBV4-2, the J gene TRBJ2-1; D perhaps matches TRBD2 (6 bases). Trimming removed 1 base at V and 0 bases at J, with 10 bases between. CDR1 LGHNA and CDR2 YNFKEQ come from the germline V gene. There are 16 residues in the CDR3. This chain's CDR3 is CASSQVSLASYNEQFF. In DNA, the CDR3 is TGTGCCAGCAGCCAAGTCTCACTAGCCTCCTACAATGAGCAGTTCTTC.

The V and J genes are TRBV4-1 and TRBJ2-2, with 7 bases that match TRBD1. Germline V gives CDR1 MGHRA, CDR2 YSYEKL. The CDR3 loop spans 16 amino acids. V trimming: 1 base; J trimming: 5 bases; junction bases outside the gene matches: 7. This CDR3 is CASSQAAGGYTGELFF. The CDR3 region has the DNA TGCGCCAGCAGCCAAGCAGCAGGGGGTTATACCGGGGAGCTGTTTTTT.

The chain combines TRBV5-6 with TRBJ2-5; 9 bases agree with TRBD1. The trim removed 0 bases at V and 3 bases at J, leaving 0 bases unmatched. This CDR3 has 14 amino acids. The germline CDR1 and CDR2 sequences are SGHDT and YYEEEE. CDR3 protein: CASSLGDREETQYF. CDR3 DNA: TGTGCCAGCAGCTTGGGGGACAGGGAAGAGACCCAGTACTTC.

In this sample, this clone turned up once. The CDR3 nucleotides read TGTGCCACCTGGCGGGAGGGCTCATACAATGAGCAGTTCTTC. It encodes CATWREGSYNEQFF. This sequence joins TRBV24-1 and TRBJ2-1; 9 bases match TRBD2. The germline V gene has CDR1 KGHDR and CDR2 SFDVKD. Unmatched junction bases numbered 6, after V lost 9 bases and J lost 4 bases. The CDR3 extends over 14 amino acids.

The CDR3 DNA reads as TGTGCCAGCAGCCCAGAAAACTCCAGGACAGATACGCAGTATTTT. Protein: CASSPENSRTDTQYF. The chain is built from TRBV7-2 and TRBJ2-3; unclear D gene. The germline gives CDR1 SGHTA, CDR2 FQGNSA. The CDR3 length is 15 residues. The V end was cut by 5 bases, the J end by 3 bases, with 15 bases between.

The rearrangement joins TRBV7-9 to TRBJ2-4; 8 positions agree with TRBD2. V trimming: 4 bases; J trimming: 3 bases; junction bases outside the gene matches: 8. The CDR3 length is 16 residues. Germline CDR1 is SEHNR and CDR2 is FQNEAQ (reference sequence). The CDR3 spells CASSSVLLADKNIQYF. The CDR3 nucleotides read TGTGCCAGCAGCTCGGTTTTACTAGCGGACAAAAACATTCAGTACTTC.

The CDR3 nucleotides read TGTGCCAGCAGCTTGAACAGGATTCGCACCGGGGAGCTGTTTTTT. It encodes CASSLNRIRTGELFF. The V and J genes are TRBV5-6 and TRBJ2-2; D possibly corresponds to TRBD1 (5 bases). Germline CDR1 SGHDT, CDR2 YYEEEE. This CDR3 has 15 amino acids. Deletions cut 1 base from V and 4 bases from J, with 11 bases between.

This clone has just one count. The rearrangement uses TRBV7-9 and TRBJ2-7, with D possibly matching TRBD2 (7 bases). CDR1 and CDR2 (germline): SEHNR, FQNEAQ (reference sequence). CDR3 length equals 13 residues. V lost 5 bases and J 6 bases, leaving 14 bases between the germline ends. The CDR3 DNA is TGTGCCAGCAGCCTTAGGGGGGGGCGCGAGCAGTACTTC. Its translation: CASSLRGGREQYF. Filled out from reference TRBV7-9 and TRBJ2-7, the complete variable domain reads DTGVSQNPRHKITKRGQNVTFRCDPISEHNRLYWYRQTLGQGPEFLTYFQNEAQLEKSRLLSDRFSAERPKGSFSTLEIQRTEQGDSAMYLCASSLRGGREQYFGPGTRLTVT.

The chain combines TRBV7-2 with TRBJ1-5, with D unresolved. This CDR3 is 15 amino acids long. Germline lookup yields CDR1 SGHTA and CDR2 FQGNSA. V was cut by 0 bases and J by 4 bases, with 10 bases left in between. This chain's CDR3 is CASSLAGLTNQPQHF. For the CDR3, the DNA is TGTGCCAGCAGCTTAGCGGGCCTTACTAATCAGCCCCAGCATTTT.

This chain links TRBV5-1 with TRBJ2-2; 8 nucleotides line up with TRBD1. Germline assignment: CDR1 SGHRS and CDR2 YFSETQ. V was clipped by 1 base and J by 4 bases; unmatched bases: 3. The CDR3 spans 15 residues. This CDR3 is CASSLRTGSTGELFF. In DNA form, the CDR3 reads TGCGCCAGCAGCTTGAGGACAGGGTCCACCGGGGAGCTGTTTTTT. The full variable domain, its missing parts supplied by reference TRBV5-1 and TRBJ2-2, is KAGVTQTPRYLIKTRGQQVTLSCSPISGHRSVSWYQQTPGQGLQFLFEYFSETQRNKGNFPGRFSGRQFSNSRSEMNVSTLELGDSALYLCASSLRTGSTGELFFGEGSRLTVL.

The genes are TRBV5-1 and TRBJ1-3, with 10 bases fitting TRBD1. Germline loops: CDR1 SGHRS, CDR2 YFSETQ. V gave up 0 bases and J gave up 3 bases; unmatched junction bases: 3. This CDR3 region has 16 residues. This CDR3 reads CASSLGQGAIGNTIYF. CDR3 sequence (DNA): TGCGCCAGCAGCTTGGGACAGGGGGCGATTGGAAACACCATATATTTT.

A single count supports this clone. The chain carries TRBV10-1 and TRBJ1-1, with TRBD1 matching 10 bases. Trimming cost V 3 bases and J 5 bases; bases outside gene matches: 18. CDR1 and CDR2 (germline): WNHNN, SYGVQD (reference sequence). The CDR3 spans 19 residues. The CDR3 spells CASSDFSPGQGWLRTEAFF. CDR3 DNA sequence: TGCGCCAGCAGTGATTTTTCCCCGGGACAGGGGTGGCTTAGGACTGAAGCTTTCTTT.

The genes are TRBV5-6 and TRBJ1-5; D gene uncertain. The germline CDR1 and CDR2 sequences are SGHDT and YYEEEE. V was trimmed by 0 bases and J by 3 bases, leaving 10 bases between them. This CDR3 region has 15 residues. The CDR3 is CASSLASQINQPQHF. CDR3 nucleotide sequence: TGTGCCAGCAGCTTGGCTTCACAGATCAATCAGCCCCAGCATTTT.

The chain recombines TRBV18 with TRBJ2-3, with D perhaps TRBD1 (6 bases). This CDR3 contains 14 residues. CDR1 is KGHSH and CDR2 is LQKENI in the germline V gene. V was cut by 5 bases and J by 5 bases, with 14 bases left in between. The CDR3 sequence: CASSFGTQKDTQYF. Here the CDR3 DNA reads TGTGCCAGCTCATTCGGGACACAAAAAGATACGCAGTATTTT.

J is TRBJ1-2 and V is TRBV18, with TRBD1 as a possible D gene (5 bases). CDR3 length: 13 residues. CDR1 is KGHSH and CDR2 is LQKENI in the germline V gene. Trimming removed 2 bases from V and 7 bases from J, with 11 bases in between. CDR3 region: CASSPSAGRGYTF. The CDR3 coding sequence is TGTGCCAGCTCACCAAGTGCGGGGCGTGGCTACACCTTC.

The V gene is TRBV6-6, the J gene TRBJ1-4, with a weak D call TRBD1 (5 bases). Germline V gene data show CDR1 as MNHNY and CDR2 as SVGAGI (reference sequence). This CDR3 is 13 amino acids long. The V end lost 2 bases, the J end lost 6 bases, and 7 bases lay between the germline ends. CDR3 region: CASSYRRDEKLFF. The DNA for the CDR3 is TGTGCCAGCAGTTACCGCAGGGATGAAAAACTGTTTTTT.

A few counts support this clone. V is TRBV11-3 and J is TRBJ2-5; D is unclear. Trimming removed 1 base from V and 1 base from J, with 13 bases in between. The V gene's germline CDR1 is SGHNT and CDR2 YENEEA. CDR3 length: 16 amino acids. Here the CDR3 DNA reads TGTGCCAGCAGCTTAGCGTGGCAGGCGCGCCAAGAGACCCAGTACTTC. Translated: CASSLAWQARQETQYF.

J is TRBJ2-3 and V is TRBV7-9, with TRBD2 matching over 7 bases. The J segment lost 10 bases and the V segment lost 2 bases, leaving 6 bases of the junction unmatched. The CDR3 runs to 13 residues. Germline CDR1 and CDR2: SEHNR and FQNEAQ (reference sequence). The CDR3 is CASSLSGKWAQYF. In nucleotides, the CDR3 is TGTGCCAGCAGCTTAAGCGGGAAATGGGCGCAGTATTTT.

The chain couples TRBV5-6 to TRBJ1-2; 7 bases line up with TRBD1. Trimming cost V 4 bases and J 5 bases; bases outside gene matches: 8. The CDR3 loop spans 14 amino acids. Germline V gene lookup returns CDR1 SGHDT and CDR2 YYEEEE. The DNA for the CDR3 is TGTGCCAGCAGCACCGGGACAGCAGGGTATGGCTACACCTTC. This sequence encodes CASSTGTAGYGYTF.